The sample holds a few counts of the clone carrying this T cell receptor (beta chain). Antigen: not known. The data originate from a study of T cells in lung cancer brain metastases. On the study more broadly: Among the 20 or so patients, some 16 reported tobacco use, median around 37 pack-years. Between primary and metastasis resection, about 90% of the 20 patients were untreated. Whole-study results and caveats: Few clones were shared between paired lesions (mean Morisita approximately 0.25); most were lesion-specific.

Between roughly 2 and 5 ug genomic DNA went in, equal for pairs. The table came from immunoSEQ multiplex PCR; TCRdb's copy has only in-frame clones and leaves some out. The table has several thousand clones, roughly 89% seen once. V lost 5 bases, J lost 5 bases, and 10 bases lay in between. The CDR3 is made up of 13 amino acids. Germline-derived CDR1 and CDR2 are SEHNR and FQNEAQ (reference sequence). This clonotype was obtained from a man in his fifties or sixties with non-small cell lung cancer. The chain joins TRBV7-9 to TRBJ2-1, with D unresolved. The sequencing sample was made of tumor tissue from the primary lung tumor. The CDR3 DNA is TGTGCCAGCAGCCCCCCTCCGGACAATGAGCAGTTCTTC. Translated, it gives CASSPPPDNEQFF.